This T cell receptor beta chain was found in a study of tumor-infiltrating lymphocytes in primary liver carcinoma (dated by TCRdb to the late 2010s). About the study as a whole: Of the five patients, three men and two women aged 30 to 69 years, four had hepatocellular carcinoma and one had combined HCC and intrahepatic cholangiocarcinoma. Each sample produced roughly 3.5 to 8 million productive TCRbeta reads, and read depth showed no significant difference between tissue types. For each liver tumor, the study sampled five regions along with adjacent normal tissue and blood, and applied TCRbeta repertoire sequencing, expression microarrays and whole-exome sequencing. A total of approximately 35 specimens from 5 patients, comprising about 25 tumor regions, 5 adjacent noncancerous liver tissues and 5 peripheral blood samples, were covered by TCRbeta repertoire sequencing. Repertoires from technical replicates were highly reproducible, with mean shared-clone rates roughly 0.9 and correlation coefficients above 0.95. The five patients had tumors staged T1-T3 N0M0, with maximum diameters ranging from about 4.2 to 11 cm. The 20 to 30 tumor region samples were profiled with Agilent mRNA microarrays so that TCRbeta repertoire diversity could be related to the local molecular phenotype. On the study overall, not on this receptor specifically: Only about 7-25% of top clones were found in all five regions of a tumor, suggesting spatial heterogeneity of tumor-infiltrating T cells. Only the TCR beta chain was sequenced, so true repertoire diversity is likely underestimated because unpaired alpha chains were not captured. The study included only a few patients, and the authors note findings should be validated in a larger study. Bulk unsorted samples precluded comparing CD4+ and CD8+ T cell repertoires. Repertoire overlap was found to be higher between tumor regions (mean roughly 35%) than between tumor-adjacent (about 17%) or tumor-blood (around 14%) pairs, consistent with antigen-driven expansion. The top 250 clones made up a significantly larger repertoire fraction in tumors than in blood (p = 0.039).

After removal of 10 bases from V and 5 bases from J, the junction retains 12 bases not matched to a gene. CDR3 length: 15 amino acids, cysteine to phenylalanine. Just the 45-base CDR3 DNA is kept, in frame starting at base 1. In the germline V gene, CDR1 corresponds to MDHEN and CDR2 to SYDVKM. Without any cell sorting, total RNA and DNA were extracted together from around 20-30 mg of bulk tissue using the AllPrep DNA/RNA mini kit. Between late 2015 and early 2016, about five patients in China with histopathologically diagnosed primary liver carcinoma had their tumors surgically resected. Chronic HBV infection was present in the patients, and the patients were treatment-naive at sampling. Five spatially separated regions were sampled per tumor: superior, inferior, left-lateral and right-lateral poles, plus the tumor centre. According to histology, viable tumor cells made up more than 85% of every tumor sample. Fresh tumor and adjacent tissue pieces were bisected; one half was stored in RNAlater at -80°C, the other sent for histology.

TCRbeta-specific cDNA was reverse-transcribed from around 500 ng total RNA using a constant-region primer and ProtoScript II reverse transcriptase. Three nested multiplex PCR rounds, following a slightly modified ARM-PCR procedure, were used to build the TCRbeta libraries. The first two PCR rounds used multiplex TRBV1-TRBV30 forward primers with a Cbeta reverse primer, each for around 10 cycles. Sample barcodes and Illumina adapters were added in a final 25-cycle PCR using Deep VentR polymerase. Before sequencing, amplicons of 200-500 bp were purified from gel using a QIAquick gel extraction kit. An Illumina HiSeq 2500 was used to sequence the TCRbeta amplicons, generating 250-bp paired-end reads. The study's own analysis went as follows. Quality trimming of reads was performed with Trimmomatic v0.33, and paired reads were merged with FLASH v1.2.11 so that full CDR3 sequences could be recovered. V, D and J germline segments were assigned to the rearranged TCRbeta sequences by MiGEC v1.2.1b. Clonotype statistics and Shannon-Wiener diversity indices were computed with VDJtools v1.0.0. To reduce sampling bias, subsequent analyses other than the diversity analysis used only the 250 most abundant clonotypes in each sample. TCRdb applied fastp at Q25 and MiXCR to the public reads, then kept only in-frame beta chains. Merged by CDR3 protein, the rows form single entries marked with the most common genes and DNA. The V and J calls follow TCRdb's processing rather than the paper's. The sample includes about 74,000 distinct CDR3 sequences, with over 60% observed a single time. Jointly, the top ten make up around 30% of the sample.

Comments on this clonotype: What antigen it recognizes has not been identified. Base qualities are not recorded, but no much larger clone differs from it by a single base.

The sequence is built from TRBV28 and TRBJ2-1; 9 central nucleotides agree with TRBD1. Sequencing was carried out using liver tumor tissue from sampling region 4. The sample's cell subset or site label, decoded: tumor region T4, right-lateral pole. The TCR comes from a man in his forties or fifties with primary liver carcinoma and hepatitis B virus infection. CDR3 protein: CANNPPGQGHNEQFF. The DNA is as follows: TGTGCCAACAACCCCCCGGGACAGGGCCACAATGAGCAGTTCTTC.